This TCR beta chain was observed in a study of control samples from healthy donors and cancer patients. Libraries were prepared by immunoSEQ multiplex PCR; TCRdb keeps only in-frame clonotypes and omits some of them. The sample contains 90,000 to 150,000 clones, 91% of which appear only once. The CDR3 consists of 14 residues. Sequenced sample: blood. The chain links TRBV21-1 to TRBJ1-5. TRBV21-1 is a pseudogene locus. This receptor was taken from a woman between 18 and 29 years old in good health. The DNA for the CDR3 is TGTGCCAGCTCGGGACGAAATAGCAATCAGCCCCAGCATTTT. It is translated as CASSGRNSNQPQHF.